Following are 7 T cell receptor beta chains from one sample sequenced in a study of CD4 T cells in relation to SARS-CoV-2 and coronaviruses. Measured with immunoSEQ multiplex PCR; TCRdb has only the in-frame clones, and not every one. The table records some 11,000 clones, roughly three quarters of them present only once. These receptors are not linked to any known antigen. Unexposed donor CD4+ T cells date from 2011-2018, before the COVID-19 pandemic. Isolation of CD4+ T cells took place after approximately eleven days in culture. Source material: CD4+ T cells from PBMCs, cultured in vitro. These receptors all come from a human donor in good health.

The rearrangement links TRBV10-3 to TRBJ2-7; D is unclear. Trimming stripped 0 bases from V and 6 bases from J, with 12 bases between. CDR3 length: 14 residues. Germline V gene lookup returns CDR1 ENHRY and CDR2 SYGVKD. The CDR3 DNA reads TGTGCCATCAGTGAGTCTACGTCCCGAGGCGAGCAGTACTTC. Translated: CAISESTSRGEQYF.

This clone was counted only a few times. CDR3 coding DNA: TGTGCCAGTAGTCAGCAAACAGGGAACTATGGCTACACCTTC. Protein: CASSQQTGNYGYTF. The chain joins TRBV19 to TRBJ1-2; a weak D match, TRBD1 (6 bases). The germline V gene encodes CDR1 LNHDA and CDR2 SQIVND (reference sequence). This CDR3 is built from 14 residues. The ends were cut back, 5 bases at V and 2 bases at J, with 12 bases in the middle.

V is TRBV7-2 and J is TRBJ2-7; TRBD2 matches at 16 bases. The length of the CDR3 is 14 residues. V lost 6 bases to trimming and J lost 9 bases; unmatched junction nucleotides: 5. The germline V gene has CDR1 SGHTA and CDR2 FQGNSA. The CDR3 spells CASRTGLAGGGQYF. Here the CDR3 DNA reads TGTGCCAGCAGGACGGGACTAGCGGGAGGGGGGCAGTACTTC.

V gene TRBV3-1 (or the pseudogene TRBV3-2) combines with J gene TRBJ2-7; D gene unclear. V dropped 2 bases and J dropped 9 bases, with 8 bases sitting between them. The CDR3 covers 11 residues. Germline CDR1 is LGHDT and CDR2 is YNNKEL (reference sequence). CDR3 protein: CASSQSVRQYF. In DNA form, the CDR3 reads TGTGCCAGCAGCCAATCAGTCAGGCAGTACTTC.

Written as DNA, the CDR3 is TGTGCCAGCAGCCCTGGTGGGCCCCAGCATTTT. It is translated as CASSPGGPQHF. The J gene is TRBJ1-5, the V gene TRBV7-9; D is undetermined. V lost 5 bases, J lost 9 bases, and 8 bases lay in between. CDR3 length equals 11 residues. Germline V CDR1 and CDR2: SEHNR, FQNEAQ (reference sequence).

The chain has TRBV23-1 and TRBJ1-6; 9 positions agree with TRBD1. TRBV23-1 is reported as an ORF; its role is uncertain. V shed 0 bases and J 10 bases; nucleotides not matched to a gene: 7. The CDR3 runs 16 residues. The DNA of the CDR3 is TGCGCCAGCAGTCAATCGTACAGGGGGCGTAGATCACCCCTCCACTTT. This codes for CASSQSYRGRRSPLHF.

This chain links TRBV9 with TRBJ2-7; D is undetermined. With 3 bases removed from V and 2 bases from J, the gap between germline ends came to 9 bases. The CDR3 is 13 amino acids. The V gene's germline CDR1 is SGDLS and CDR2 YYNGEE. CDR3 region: CASSGTDAYEQYF. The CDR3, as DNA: TGTGCCAGCAGCGGGACGGATGCCTACGAGCAGTACTTC.